This T cell receptor (beta chain) was recorded in a study of CD8 T cells in Susac syndrome (dated by TCRdb to about 2019). With respect to the entire study: Repertoire sequencing was used to test whether CD8+ T cell activation and differentiation in Susac syndrome was antigen driven. Clonality of the CD8+ T cell repertoire was compared between about a dozen healthy donors, roughly 14 Susac syndrome patients and some 15 multiple sclerosis patients. Beyond this particular receptor, the publication reports: The study acknowledged that relatively few individuals were included in the TCR sequencing and HLA analysis.

CDR1 and CDR2, looked up from the germline V gene (reference sequence), are SEHNR and FQNEAQ. A distance of 14 bases separates the germline ends of V and J, which lose 4 bases and 2 bases respectively. The CDR3 spans 15 residues, from the cysteine through the phenylalanine. CDR3 DNA only is kept here, 45 bases in frame from base 1. RNA was extracted using the RNeasy kit, and roughly 0.45 to 1 microgram was reverse transcribed with random hexamers. TCR beta CDR3 regions were amplified with the immunoSEQ multiplex PCR assay covering 54 Vbeta and 13 Jbeta segments. PCR amplification bias was corrected using a synthetic template baseline for primer optimization and computational correction. Per the authors' processing: Reads were annotated to V, D and J genes per IMGT and analyzed with immunoSEQ Analyzer, keeping only productive sequences. Clonality was computed as one minus Shannon entropy normalized by log2 of the number of productive unique sequences. For each patient and control, public and private clones were evaluated among the 100 most prevalent clones. Clones were defined as Susac-specific when absent from the healthy and MS cohorts, from 1,000 to 1,100 published viral clones and from other ImmuneACCESS disease sequences. Clones were called with MiXCR by TCRdb after fastp trimmed the public reads at Q25, and only in-frame beta chains were retained. Identical CDR3 protein sequences are pooled into one entry, listed with their most common genes and DNA. Clone size and V and J calls follow TCRdb, not the original study. The sample records 110,000 or so distinct CDR3 sequences, less than 95% of which are singletons. Together, the top ten hold approximately 0.13% of the sample.

High-throughput TCR beta sequencing profiled peripheral blood CD8+ and CD4+ T cells from healthy donors, Susac syndrome patients and multiple sclerosis patients. The healthy donors served as controls matched for age and sex. CD8+ TEMRA cells were enriched by FACS, while bulk CD8+ and CD4+ T cells were purified by magnetic negative isolation. Blood was drawn into EDTA tubes, processed within 24 hours, and PBMCs were isolated by density gradient centrifugation. PBMCs intended for TCR sequencing were cryopreserved in liquid nitrogen and thawed later in a water bath at 37 degrees C. The sorted or isolated CD4+, CD8+ and CD8+ TEMRA cells reached a purity of at least 90%. On this clonotype: This receptor's antigen is unknown. No per-base quality is available; no much larger clone lies one base away.

Sequencing was carried out using CD8+ T cells from PBMCs. This clonotype was obtained from a human donor in good health. The chain is made from TRBV7-9 and TRBJ1-2; the D gene remains uncertain. The nucleotide sequence is given as TGTGCCAGCAGCTCCAGCCAAGCCCCCAACTATGGCTACACCTTC. Translated, it gives CASSSSQAPNYGYTF.